This T cell receptor (beta chain) was obtained from a study of blood T cell repertoires in COVID-19. In the study overall: Samples taken during acute and convalescent COVID-19 were collected in the United States, Italy and Spain. PBMCs, B-cell-depleted T cells, or T cells were the source of the cDNA or gDNA that made up the material.

The repertoire was sequenced with immunoSEQ multiplex PCR; TCRdb's copy has only in-frame clones and lacks some. The data show 250,000 or so clones, around 87% seen once. Germline V gene sequence: CDR1 SEHNR, CDR2 FQNEAQ (reference sequence). Trimming took 2 bases from V and 6 from J, leaving 11 bases between them. The CDR3 extends over 14 amino acids. The material sequenced was peripheral blood. The receptor comes from a woman aged 65 to 85 with active or convalescent COVID-19. The chain combines TRBV7-9 with TRBJ2-1, with D possibly being TRBD2 (6 bases). The CDR3 sequence is CASSLMEGGNEQFF. In nucleotides, the CDR3 is TGTGCCAGCAGCTTAATGGAGGGCGGCAATGAGCAGTTCTTC.